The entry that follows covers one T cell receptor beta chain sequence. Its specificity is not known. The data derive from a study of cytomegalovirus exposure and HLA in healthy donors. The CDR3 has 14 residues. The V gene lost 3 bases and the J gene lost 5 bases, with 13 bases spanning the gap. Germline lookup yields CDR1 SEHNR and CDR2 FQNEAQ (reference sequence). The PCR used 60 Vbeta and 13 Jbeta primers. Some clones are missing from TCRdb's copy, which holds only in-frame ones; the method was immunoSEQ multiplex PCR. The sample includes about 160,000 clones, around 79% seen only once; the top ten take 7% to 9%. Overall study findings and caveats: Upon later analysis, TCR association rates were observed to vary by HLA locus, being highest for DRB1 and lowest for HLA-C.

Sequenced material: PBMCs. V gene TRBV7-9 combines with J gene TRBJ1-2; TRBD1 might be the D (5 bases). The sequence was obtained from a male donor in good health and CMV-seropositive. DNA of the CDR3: TGTGCCAGCAGCTTGGGGGGGGATCGGTATGGCTACACCTTC. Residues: CASSLGGDRYGYTF.